This T cell receptor beta chain appears in the sequencing data of a study of metastatic and nonmetastatic thyroid tumors. About the research overall: Repertoires from blood and tumor or nodule tissue of malignant and benign thyroid patients were compared.

Patients had received no treatment of any kind before thyroid surgery. How the authors handled the data: Built for papillary thyroid cancer, a distant-metastasis classifier drew on CDR3 differences across clinicopathological groups. TCRdb re-called the PCR reads via MiXCR. It is TCRdb's table, rather than the study itself, that gives the V and J calls and clone size. The sample carries about 20,000 clones, more than 35% recorded once. The CDR3 consists of 13 residues. Germline-derived CDR1 and CDR2 are MNHNS and SASEGT. Losses at the gene ends were 6 bases for V and 7 bases for J; bases not matched to a gene: 3. This clone was seen only a few times. The antigen remains unidentified. Study-wide results and caveats: Within blood and tumor, benign nodules reportedly had significantly lower TCR beta diversity than malignant thyroid tumors did.

The J gene is TRBJ1-6, the V gene TRBV6-1; 7 bases are a match to TRBD1. The sequence was obtained from a female donor with papillary thyroid cancer or a benign thyroid nodule (not recorded which). Some clones in this sample may be carry-over from other donors' samples. Sequencing was performed on tumor tissue. The CDR3 DNA is TGTGCCAGCAGCGGGACAGACAATTCACCCCTCCACTTT. It translates to CASSGTDNSPLHF.